This T cell receptor beta chain was observed in a study of blood T cell repertoires in COVID-19. Looking at the study overall: Sites in the United States, Italy and Spain provided acute and convalescent COVID-19 samples. PBMCs, B-cell-depleted T cells, or T cells provided the cDNA or gDNA that made up the material.

Trimming stripped 10 bases from V and 4 bases from J, with 10 bases between. CDR1 and CDR2 from the germline V gene are SGHAT and FQNNGV. The CDR3 covers 12 residues. The cohort comprised adults aged 18 to 89 years residing in about 25 US areas. In the study's own analysis: By means of reference gene primer amplification, nucleated cell counts were estimated. Data came from immunoSEQ multiplex PCR; TCRdb stores just in-frame clones and leaves some out. Clonal size and the V and J genes are those of that table, whereas D and trimming came from the DNA. In the table there are 220,000 or so clones, approximately 92% of which are singletons.

The sequence was collected from a woman aged 18-29 years in a cohort exposed to, infected with or recovered from COVID-19 (not recorded which). Sequencing was performed on PBMCs or T cells enriched from blood (not recorded which). The V and J genes are TRBV11-2 and TRBJ1-4; possible D gene TRBD1, 5 bases. The CDR3 DNA follows: TGTGCCACCGCGGGGCGTAATGAAAAACTGTTTTTT. Translating gives CATAGRNEKLFF. Based on the CDR3 plus reference TRBV11-2 and TRBJ1-4, the full variable domain is EAGVAQSPRYKIIEKRQSVAFWCNPISGHATLYWYQQILGQGPKLLIQFQNNGVVDDSQLPKDRFSAERLKGVDSTLKIQPAKLEDSAVYLCATAGRNEKLFFGSGTQLSVL.